This T cell receptor (beta chain) is from a study of beta chain features in type 1 diabetes. The investigators reverse transcribed all of the isolated RNA, so they sequenced expressed TCRB transcripts. Data came from immunoSEQ multiplex PCR; TCRdb stores just in-frame clones and leaves some out. Altogether about 180,000 clones are present, around 8% being singletons, with the ten largest covering around 0.9%. Study-level points and caveats: Type 1 diabetes patients showed a moderate but significant shortening of TCRB CDR3s in all four CD4+ subsets.

In this sample, this clone turned up a few times. What it recognizes is unknown. With 4 bases removed from V and 9 bases from J, the gap between germline ends came to 16 bases. Germline values: CDR1 LGHNT, CDR2 FRNRAP. This CDR3 comprises 14 residues. This sequence was found in a woman in her forties with type 1 diabetes. What was sequenced was central memory CD4+ T cells from blood. The genes are TRBV12-5 and TRBJ2-1; D possibly corresponds to TRBD1 (6 bases). This chain's CDR3 is CASGSQGGWSEQFF. The CDR3 DNA reads TGTGCTAGTGGTTCACAGGGTGGGTGGAGTGAGCAGTTCTTC. The complete variable domain, with remaining parts taken from reference TRBV12-5 and TRBJ2-1, reads DARVTQTPRHKVTEMGQEVTMRCQPILGHNTVFWYRQTMMQGLELLAYFRNRAPLDDSGMPKDRFSAEMPDATLATLKIQPSEPRDSAVYFCASGSQGGWSEQFFGPGTRLTVL.